A single sample is the source of the 5 T cell receptor beta chains below, sequenced in a study of blood T cell repertoires in COVID-19. Repertoires were generated with immunoSEQ multiplex PCR, while TCRdb's copy carries only in-frame clones and drops some. The sample carries approximately 200,000 clones, approximately 90% recorded once. The sequencing input was PBMCs or T cells enriched from blood (not recorded which). The receptors originated from a man younger than 35 with acute COVID-19.

In its sample, this clone was seen once. V usage is TRBV7-9 and J usage is TRBJ1-4, with D unclear. From germline, CDR1 is SEHNR and CDR2 FQNEAQ (reference sequence). The CDR3 extends over 15 amino acids. Trimming stripped 0 bases from V and 0 bases from J, with 5 bases between. The CDR3 bases are TGTGCCAGCAGCTTAGCAGCGACAACTAATGAAAAACTGTTTTTT. Encoded protein: CASSLAATTNEKLFF.

This chain uses TRBV28 with TRBJ2-5; D might be TRBD1 (5 bases). The CDR3 has 13 amino acids. Germline V gene data show CDR1 as MDHEN and CDR2 as SYDVKM. The V and J ends lost 5 bases and 1 base respectively, with 8 bases between them. The CDR3 reads CASSPGFQETQYF. CDR3 DNA sequence: TGTGCCAGCAGTCCAGGGTTCCAAGAGACCCAGTACTTC. Filled out from reference TRBV28 and TRBJ2-5, the complete variable domain reads DVKVTQSSRYLVKRTGEKVFLECVQDMDHENMFWYRQDPGLGLRLIYFSYDVKMKEKGDIPEGYSVSREKKERFSLILESASTNQTSMYLCASSPGFQETQYFGPGTRLLVL.

This clone was found a few times. This chain joins TRBV2 and TRBJ1-6; 8 bases align to TRBD1. The CDR3 has 15 residues. With V trimmed by 4 bases and J by 6 bases, 5 bases remained unmatched. Per germline, CDR1 SNHLY and CDR2 FYNNEI. The CDR3 DNA reads TGTGCCAGCAGTGTCGGACAGGGCCCTAATTCACCCCTCCACTTT. Its translation is CASSVGQGPNSPLHF. Looking up the rest from reference TRBV2 and TRBJ1-6 gives the full variable domain: EPEVTQTPSHQVTQMGQEVILRCVPISNHLYFYWYRQILGQKVEFLVSFYNNEISEKSEIFDDQFSVERPDGSNFTLKIRSTKLEDSAMYFCASSVGQGPNSPLHFGNGTRLTVT.

This clone was counted a single time. The chain uses TRBV28 and TRBJ1-2, with a possible D match to TRBD1 (5 bases). CDR3 length equals 16 residues. In germline, CDR1 is MDHEN, CDR2 SYDVKM. Trimming took 4 bases from V and 0 from J, leaving 15 bases between them. CDR3 sequence reads: CASSYGEGKANYGYTF. CDR3 coding DNA: TGTGCCAGCAGTTATGGGGAGGGGAAAGCTAACTATGGCTACACCTTC.

The rearrangement uses TRBV4-1 and TRBJ2-2, with D possibly matching TRBD1 (6 bases). The CDR3 sequence is 15 residues long. CDR1 and CDR2 from the germline V gene are MGHRA and YSYEKL. V was pared by 0 bases and J by 1 base, with 6 bases between. CDR3 bases: TGCGCCAGCAGCCAAGAAGGGGGGAACACCGGGGAGCTGTTTTTT. Encoded protein: CASSQEGGNTGELFF.